The next 10 T cell receptor beta chains were all read from a single sample in a study of T cell changes during pregnancy in multiple sclerosis. Sequencing was performed with immunoSEQ multiplex PCR; in TCRdb, only in-frame clones are kept and a portion is missing. Of around 58,000 clones in the sample, about 89% were seen once. This specimen consisted of CD4+ T cells from peripheral blood mononuclear cells, obtained after pregnancy. The receptors come from a female donor in good health, enrolled as a control in a pregnancy study.

J is TRBJ2-2 and V is TRBV11-2, with D possibly being TRBD2 (5 bases). CDR3 length equals 15 residues. Germline V gene data show CDR1 as SGHAT and CDR2 as FQNNGV. Trimming cost V 3 bases and J 1 base, with 9 bases left between them. The CDR3 loop is CASSFTSGNTGELFF. CDR3 nucleotides: TGTGCCAGCAGCTTTACGAGCGGGAACACCGGGGAGCTGTTTTTT.

This clone has just a few counts. The chain joins TRBV2 to TRBJ1-6; D gene unclear. Trimming took 6 bases from V and 5 from J, leaving 8 bases between them. Germline loops: CDR1 SNHLY, CDR2 FYNNEI. The CDR3 totals 13 residues. The CDR3 nucleotides are TGTGCCAGCAGGGCCAGTAATAATTCACCCCTCCACTTT. Translating it yields CASRASNNSPLHF.

The chain is built from TRBV19 and TRBJ1-2; 7 bases are shared with TRBD1. The CDR3 covers 14 residues. V was clipped by 5 bases and J by 6 bases; unmatched bases: 9. Germline V gene lookup returns CDR1 LNHDA and CDR2 SQIVND (reference sequence). The CDR3 spells CASSLLDRVHGYTF. In nucleotides, the CDR3 is TGTGCCAGTAGTCTCCTCGACAGGGTACATGGCTACACCTTC.

This chain links TRBV7-2 with TRBJ2-3, with a tentative D call TRBD2 (6 bases). Germline V gene sequence: CDR1 SGHTA, CDR2 FQGNSA. CDR3 length: 14 amino acids. The V end lost 5 bases, the J end lost 8 bases, and 17 bases lay between the germline ends. The CDR3 protein is CASSPGTFPPTQYF. The CDR3 DNA sequence: TGTGCCAGCAGCCCTGGGACTTTTCCCCCTACGCAGTATTTT.

CDR3 in DNA: TGTGCCAGCAGCGTAGGGGTCCAGGGGGCCTACGAGCAGTACTTC. It specifies CASSVGVQGAYEQYF. The chain is built from TRBV9 and TRBJ2-7, with TRBD1 matching 7 bases. The length of the CDR3 is 15 residues. After removal of 0 bases from V and 2 bases from J, the junction contained 5 bases not matched to a gene. Germline V gene lookup returns CDR1 SGDLS and CDR2 YYNGEE.

The rearrangement uses TRBV5-6 and TRBJ2-1; D may be TRBD1 (6 bases). V shed 7 bases and J shed 0 bases, with 11 bases lying between them. CDR3 length: 14 residues. From germline, CDR1 is SGHDT and CDR2 YYEEEE. This CDR3 is CASGGPSSYNEQFF. DNA for the CDR3: TGTGCCAGCGGGGGCCCGAGCTCCTACAATGAGCAGTTCTTC. The full variable domain, its missing parts supplied by reference TRBV5-6 and TRBJ2-1, is DAGVTQSPTHLIKTRGQQVTLRCSPKSGHDTVSWYQQALGQGPQFIFQYYEEEERQRGNFPDRFSGHQFPNYSSELNVNALLLGDSALYLCASGGPSSYNEQFFGPGTRLTVL.

The V gene is TRBV15, the J gene TRBJ1-2; perhaps TRBD1 as D (6 bases). This CDR3 spans 11 amino acids. In germline, CDR1 is LNHNV, CDR2 YYDKDF (reference sequence). V was clipped by 6 bases and J by 8 bases, with 10 bases between them. The CDR3 sequence: CATRKDSGYTF. The DNA for the CDR3 is TGTGCCACCAGAAAGGACAGCGGCTACACCTTC.

The chain is built from TRBV30 and TRBJ1-1; 8 bases align to TRBD1. CDR3 length: 14 amino acids. Trimming removed 3 bases from V and 4 bases from J; junction bases left unmatched: 7. Germline V gives CDR1 GTSNPN, CDR2 SVGIG (reference sequence). CDR3 residues: CAWSRTGGITEAFF. The CDR3, as DNA: TGTGCCTGGAGCCGAACAGGGGGGATCACTGAAGCTTTCTTT.

The V gene is TRBV5-1, the J gene TRBJ2-1; D possibly corresponds to TRBD2 (6 bases). Trimming shortened V by 2 bases and J by 6 bases, and 15 bases separated the two germline ends. The CDR3 is 15 amino acids. In germline, CDR1 is SGHRS, CDR2 YFSETQ. CDR3 in amino acids: CASSFRQPGLNEQFF. CDR3 bases: TGCGCCAGCAGCTTTAGACAGCCGGGACTCAATGAGCAGTTCTTC.

The chain recombines TRBV7-2 with TRBJ2-7, with D tentatively TRBD2 (7 bases). V was trimmed by 1 base and J by 7 bases, leaving 14 bases between them. The CDR3 contains 14 residues. Germline V gives CDR1 SGHTA, CDR2 FQGNSA. The CDR3 region is CASSLEGGGGEQYF. The DNA of the CDR3 is TGTGCCAGCAGCTTAGAGGGGGGCGGGGGAGAGCAGTACTTC.